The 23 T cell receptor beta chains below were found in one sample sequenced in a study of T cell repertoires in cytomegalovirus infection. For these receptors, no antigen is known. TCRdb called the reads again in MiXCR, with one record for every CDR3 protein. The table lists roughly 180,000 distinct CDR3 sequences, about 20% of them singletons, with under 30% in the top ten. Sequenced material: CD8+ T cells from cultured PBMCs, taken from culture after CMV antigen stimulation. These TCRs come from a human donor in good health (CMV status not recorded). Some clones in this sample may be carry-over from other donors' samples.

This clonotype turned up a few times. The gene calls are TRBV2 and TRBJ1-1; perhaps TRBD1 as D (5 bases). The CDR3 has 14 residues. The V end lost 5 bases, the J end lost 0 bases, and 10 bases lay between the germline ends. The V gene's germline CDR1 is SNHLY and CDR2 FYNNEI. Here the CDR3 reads CASSIRGVNTEAFF. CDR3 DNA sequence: TGTGCCAGCAGTATCCGGGGGGTGAACACTGAAGCTTTCTTT. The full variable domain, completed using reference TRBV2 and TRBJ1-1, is EPEVTQTPSHQVTQMGQEVILRCVPISNHLYFYWYRQILGQKVEFLVSFYNNEISEKSEIFDDQFSVERPDGSNFTLKIRSTKLEDSAMYFCASSIRGVNTEAFFGQGTRLTVV.

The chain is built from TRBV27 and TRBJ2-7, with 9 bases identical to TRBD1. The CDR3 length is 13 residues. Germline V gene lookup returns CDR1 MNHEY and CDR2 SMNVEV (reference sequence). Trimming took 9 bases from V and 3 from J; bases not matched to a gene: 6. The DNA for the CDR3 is TGTGCCAGTTGGAAGGGACAGGGCTACGAGCAGTACTTC. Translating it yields CASWKGQGYEQYF.

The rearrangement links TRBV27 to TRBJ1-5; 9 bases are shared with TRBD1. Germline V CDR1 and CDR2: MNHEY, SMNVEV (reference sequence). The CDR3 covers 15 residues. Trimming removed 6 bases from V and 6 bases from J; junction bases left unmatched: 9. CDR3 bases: TGTGCCAGCAGCAGGGACAGGGTTACAAGTCAGCCCCAGCATTTT. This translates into CASSRDRVTSQPQHF.

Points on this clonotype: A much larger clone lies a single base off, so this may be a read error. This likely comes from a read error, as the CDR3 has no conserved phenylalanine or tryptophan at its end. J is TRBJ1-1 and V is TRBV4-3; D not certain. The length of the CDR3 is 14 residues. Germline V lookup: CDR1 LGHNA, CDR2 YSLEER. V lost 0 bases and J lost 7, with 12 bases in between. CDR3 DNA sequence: TGCGCCAGCAGCCAAGATCGTTGGGCAGTTGAAGCTTTCTTA. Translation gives CASSQDRWAVEAFL.

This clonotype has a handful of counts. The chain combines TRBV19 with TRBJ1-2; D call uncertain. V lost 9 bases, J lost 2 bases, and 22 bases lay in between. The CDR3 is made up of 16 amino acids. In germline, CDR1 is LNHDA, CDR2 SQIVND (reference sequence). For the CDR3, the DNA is TGTGCCAGCAGTCCCACTGGTTGGGGTAACAACTATGGCTACACCTTC. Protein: CASSPTGWGNNYGYTF.

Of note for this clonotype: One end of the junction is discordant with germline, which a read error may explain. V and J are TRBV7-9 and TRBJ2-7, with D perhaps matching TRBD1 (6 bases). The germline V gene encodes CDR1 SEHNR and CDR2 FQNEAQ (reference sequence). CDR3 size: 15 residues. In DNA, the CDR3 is TGTGCCATCAGCCCGGAGAATCAACAGGGATACGAGCAGTACTTC. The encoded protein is CAISPENQQGYEQYF.

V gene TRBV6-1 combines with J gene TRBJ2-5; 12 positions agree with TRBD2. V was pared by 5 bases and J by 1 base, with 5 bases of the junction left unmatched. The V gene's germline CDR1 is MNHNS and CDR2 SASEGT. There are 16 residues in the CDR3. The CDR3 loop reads CASSLTSGGPQETQYF. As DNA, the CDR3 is TGTGCCAGCAGTCTAACTAGCGGGGGGCCCCAAGAGACCCAGTACTTC.

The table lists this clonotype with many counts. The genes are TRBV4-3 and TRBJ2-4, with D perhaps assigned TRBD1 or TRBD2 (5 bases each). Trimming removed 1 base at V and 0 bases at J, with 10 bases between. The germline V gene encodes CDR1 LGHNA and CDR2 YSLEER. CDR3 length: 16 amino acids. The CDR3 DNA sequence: TGCGCCAGCAGCCAAGTCGAGGGGATAGCCAAAAACATTCAGTACTTC. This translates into CASSQVEGIAKNIQYF.

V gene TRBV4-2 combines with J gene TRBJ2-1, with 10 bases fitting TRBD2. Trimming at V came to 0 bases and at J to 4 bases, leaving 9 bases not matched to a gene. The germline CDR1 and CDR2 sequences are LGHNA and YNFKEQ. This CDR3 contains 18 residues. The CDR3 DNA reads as TGTGCCAGCAGCCAAGAAGGCGGAGTACTAGCGGGGTACAATGAGCAGTTCTTC. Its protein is CASSQEGGVLAGYNEQFF.

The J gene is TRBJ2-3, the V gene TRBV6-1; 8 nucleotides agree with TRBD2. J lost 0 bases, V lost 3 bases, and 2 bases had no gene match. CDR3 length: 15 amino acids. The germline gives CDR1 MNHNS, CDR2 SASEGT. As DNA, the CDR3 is TGTGCCAGCAGTGATAGCGGGGAAAGCACAGATACGCAGTATTTT. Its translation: CASSDSGESTDTQYF.

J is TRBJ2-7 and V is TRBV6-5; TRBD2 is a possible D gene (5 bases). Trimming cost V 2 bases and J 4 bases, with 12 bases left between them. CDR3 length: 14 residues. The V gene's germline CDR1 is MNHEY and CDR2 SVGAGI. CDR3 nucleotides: TGTGCCAGCAGTTACGCCCCGGGGAATTACGAGCAGTACTTC. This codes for CASSYAPGNYEQYF.

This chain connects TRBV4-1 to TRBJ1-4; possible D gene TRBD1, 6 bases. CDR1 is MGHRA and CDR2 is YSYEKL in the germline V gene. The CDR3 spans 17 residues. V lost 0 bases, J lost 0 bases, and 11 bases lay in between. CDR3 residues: CASSQEWGGSTNEKLFF. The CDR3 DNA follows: TGCGCCAGCAGCCAAGAGTGGGGGGGCTCAACTAATGAAAAACTGTTTTTT.

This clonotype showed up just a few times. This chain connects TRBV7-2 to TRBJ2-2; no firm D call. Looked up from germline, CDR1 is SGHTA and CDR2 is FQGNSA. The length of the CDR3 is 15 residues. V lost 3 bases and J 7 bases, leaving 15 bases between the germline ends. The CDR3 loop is CASSFAPTQHGELFF. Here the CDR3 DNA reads TGTGCCAGCAGCTTCGCCCCCACACAGCACGGGGAGCTGTTTTTT.

CDR3: CASSYTGGTEAFF. CDR3 DNA sequence: TGCGCCAGCAGCTACACAGGGGGCACTGAAGCTTTCTTT. The rearrangement links TRBV4-1 to TRBJ1-1; 8 bases line up with TRBD1. CDR1 is MGHRA, CDR2 YSYEKL, per germline. Trimming removed 5 bases from V and 4 bases from J; junction bases left unmatched: 3. This CDR3 is built from 13 residues.

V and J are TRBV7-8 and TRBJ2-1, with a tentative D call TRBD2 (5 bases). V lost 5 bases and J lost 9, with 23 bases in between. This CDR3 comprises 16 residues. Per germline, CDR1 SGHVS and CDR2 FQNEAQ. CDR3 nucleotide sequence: TGTGCCAGCAGCCCCCCTGCTAGCTACGGTAGCTTTGAGCAGTTCTTC. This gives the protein CASSPPASYGSFEQFF.

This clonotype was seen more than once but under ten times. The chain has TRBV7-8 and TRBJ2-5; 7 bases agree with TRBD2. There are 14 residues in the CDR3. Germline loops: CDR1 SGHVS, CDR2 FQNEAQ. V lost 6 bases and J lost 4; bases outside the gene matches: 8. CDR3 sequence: CASRKRERGETQYF. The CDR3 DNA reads TGTGCCAGCAGAAAACGAGAGCGGGGAGAGACCCAGTACTTC.

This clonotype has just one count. The CDR3 DNA sequence: TGCGCCAGCAGCCAAGATCTTAGTATGTCCTACAATGAGCAGTTCTTC. Its protein product is CASSQDLSMSYNEQFF. The chain joins TRBV4-1 to TRBJ2-1; D gene ambiguous. Germline V gene lookup returns CDR1 MGHRA and CDR2 YSYEKL. The germline V and J ends were trimmed by 0 bases and 1 base, with 10 bases remaining between them. The CDR3 contains 16 residues.

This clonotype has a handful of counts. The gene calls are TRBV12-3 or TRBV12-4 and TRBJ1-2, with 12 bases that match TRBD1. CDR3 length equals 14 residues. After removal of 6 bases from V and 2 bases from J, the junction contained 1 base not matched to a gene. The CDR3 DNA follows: TGTGCCAGCAGGGGACAGGGGGCGAACTATGGCTACACCTTC. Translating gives CASRGQGANYGYTF.

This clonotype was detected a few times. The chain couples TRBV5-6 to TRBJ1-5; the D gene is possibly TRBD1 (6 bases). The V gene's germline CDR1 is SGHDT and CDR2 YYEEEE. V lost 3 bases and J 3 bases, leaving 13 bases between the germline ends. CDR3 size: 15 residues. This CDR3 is CASSSTGDNNQPQHF. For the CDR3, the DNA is TGTGCCAGCAGCTCTACCGGGGACAACAATCAGCCCCAGCATTTT.

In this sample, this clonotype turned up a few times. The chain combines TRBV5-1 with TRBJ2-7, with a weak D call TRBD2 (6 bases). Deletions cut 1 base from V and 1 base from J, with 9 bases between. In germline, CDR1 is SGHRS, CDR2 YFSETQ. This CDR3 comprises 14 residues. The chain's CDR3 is CASSLPGLSYEQYF. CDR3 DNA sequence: TGCGCCAGCAGCTTGCCGGGACTGTCCTACGAGCAGTACTTC.

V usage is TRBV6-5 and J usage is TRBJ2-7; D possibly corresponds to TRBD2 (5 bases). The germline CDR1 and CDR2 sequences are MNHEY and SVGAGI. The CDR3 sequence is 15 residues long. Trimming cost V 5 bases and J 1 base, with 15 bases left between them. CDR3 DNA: TGTGCCAGCAGTGAGGGATGGGGTGGGTCCTACGAGCAGTACTTC. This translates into CASSEGWGGSYEQYF.

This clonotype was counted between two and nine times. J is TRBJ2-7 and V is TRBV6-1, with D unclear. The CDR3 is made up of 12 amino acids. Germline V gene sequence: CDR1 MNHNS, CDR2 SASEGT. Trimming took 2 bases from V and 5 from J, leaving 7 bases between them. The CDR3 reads CASSEIGDEQYF. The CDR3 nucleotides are TGTGCCAGCAGTGAAATTGGGGACGAGCAGTACTTC.

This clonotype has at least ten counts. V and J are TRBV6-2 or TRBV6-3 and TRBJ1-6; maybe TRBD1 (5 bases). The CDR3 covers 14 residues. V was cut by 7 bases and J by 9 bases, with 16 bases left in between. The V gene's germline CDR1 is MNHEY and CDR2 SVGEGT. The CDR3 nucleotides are TGTGCCAGCAATCATCAGGGAAGCGCTTCACCCCTCCACTTT. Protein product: CASNHQGSASPLHF.